This T cell receptor (beta chain) was found in a study of T cells after posttransplantation cyclophosphamide. There are 14 residues in the CDR3. CDR1 SGHRS and CDR2 YFSETQ come from the germline V gene. The V gene end was trimmed by 5 bases and the J gene end by 4 bases; junction bases not matched to a gene: 1. Libraries were prepared by immunoSEQ multiplex PCR; TCRdb keeps only in-frame clonotypes and omits some of them. There are 8,500 to 9,500 clones in the sample; nearly 99% occur only once, and 0.25% to 0.3% lies in the top ten. This sequence joins TRBV5-1 and TRBJ2-2; 11 nucleotides align to TRBD2. Sequencing was done on a sample of naive CD8+ T cells sorted from PBMCs. The clonotype originates from a man in his fifties in good health, CMV-negative, and a related stem cell transplant donor. The CDR3 DNA reads TGCGCCAGCAGGCTAGCGGGAGGCACCGGGGAGCTGTTTTTT. Amino acids: CASRLAGGTGELFF.